The 27 T cell receptor beta chains listed next were all sequenced from one sample in a study of blood T cell repertoires in COVID-19. Measured with immunoSEQ multiplex PCR; TCRdb has only the in-frame clones, and not every one. The table has about 400,000 clones, about 87% seen once. The sequenced sample consisted of PBMCs or T cells enriched from blood (not recorded which). All receptors come from a woman aged 45 to 65 who had recovered from COVID-19.

V is TRBV3-1 (or the pseudogene TRBV3-2) and J is TRBJ1-4, with a tentative D call TRBD1 (6 bases). V lost 0 bases, J lost 7 bases, and 15 bases lay in between. The CDR3 length is 16 residues. CDR1 LGHDT and CDR2 YNNKEL come from the germline V gene (reference sequence). CDR3 loop: CASSQDPAGESEKLFF. CDR3 nucleotides: TGTGCCAGCAGCCAAGATCCGGCAGGGGAGAGTGAAAAACTGTTTTTT.

The V and J genes are TRBV5-6 and TRBJ1-5, with a weak D call TRBD1 (6 bases). Germline V gene data show CDR1 as SGHDT and CDR2 as YYEEEE. Trimming shortened V by 4 bases and J by 2 bases, and 10 bases separated the two germline ends. The CDR3 runs 14 residues. CDR3 loop: CASSRTAGNQPQHF. For the CDR3, the DNA is TGTGCCAGCAGCCGGACAGCTGGCAATCAGCCCCAGCATTTT. The whole variable domain, remainder taken from reference TRBV5-6 and TRBJ1-5, is DAGVTQSPTHLIKTRGQQVTLRCSPKSGHDTVSWYQQALGQGPQFIFQYYEEEERQRGNFPDRFSGHQFPNYSSELNVNALLLGDSALYLCASSRTAGNQPQHFGDGTRLSIL.

This clone turned up a few times. The chain is built from TRBV6-5 and TRBJ1-2; perhaps TRBD1 as D (6 bases). Germline V lookup: CDR1 MNHEY, CDR2 SVGAGI. V lost 2 bases and J lost 5, with 15 bases in between. The CDR3 totals 15 residues. CDR3 sequence (DNA): TGTGCCAGCAGTTACAGCAGGGGAAGTTGGTATGGCTACACCTTC. Protein product: CASSYSRGSWYGYTF.

J is TRBJ1-2 and V is TRBV9, with D hard to call. The V and J ends lost 0 bases and 8 bases respectively, with 14 bases between them. The CDR3 runs 14 residues. Germline assignment: CDR1 SGDLS and CDR2 YYNGEE. CDR3 sequence (DNA): TGTGCCAGCAGCGTAGTAAACTCCGGGGAGGGCTACACCTTC. This codes for CASSVVNSGEGYTF.

This sequence joins TRBV29-1 and TRBJ2-1; a possible D gene is TRBD1 (5 bases). Trimming shortened V by 5 bases and J by 3 bases, and 14 bases separated the two germline ends. The CDR3 spans 14 residues. CDR1 SQVTM and CDR2 ANQGSEA come from the germline V gene. The CDR3 here is CSVTEGHVYNEQFF. The CDR3 DNA sequence: TGCAGCGTTACGGAAGGACACGTCTACAATGAGCAGTTCTTC.

This sequence joins TRBV15 and TRBJ1-5; 7 nucleotides line up with TRBD1. The CDR3 sequence is 17 residues long. Germline CDR1 LNHNV, CDR2 YYDKDF (reference sequence). After removal of 0 bases from V and 3 bases from J, the junction contained 8 bases not matched to a gene. CDR3 in DNA: TGTGCCACCAGCAGAGATCACGGCAGGGGGTCCAATCAGCCCCAGCATTTT. It is translated as CATSRDHGRGSNQPQHF.

A remark on this clone: The junction and the germline gene differ at one end; a read error may be behind it. The chain has TRBV5-6 and TRBJ2-6, with TRBD1 as a possible D gene (5 bases). Germline-derived CDR1 and CDR2 are SGHDT and YYEEEE. The length of the CDR3 is 19 residues. CDR3 region: CAISLLGQGGGSGANVLTF. DNA of the CDR3: TGTGCCATCAGCTTGTTAGGCCAGGGCGGTGGCTCTGGGGCCAACGTCCTGACTTTC.

This clone has just a few counts. The rearrangement uses TRBV27 and TRBJ1-5, with D possibly TRBD1 on 6 matching bases. The CDR3 runs to 14 residues. Germline loops: CDR1 MNHEY, CDR2 SMNVEV (reference sequence). The germline V and J ends were trimmed by 0 bases and 4 bases, with 7 bases remaining between them. CDR3 nucleotides: TGTGCCAGCAGTTTATCAACAGGGAATCAGCCCCAGCATTTT. Residues: CASSLSTGNQPQHF.

This chain joins TRBV2 and TRBJ1-4, with 9 bases identical to TRBD1. Germline loops: CDR1 SNHLY, CDR2 FYNNEI. Trimming at V came to 7 bases and at J to 2 bases, leaving 17 bases not matched to a gene. This CDR3 region has 19 residues. CDR3 sequence reads: CASTDLQTGGFLTNEKLFF. The CDR3 nucleotides are TGTGCCAGCACTGACCTACAGACAGGGGGATTTTTGACTAATGAAAAACTGTTTTTT.

The CDR3 here is CASSPRQGDTEAFF. As DNA, the CDR3 is TGTGCCAGCTCACCACGACAGGGAGACACTGAAGCTTTCTTT. V and J are TRBV18 and TRBJ1-1; 7 nucleotides match TRBD1. The CDR3 spans 14 residues. V gave up 1 base and J gave up 3 bases; unmatched junction bases: 2. CDR1 and CDR2 from the germline V gene are KGHSH and LQKENI.

The V call is TRBV7-2, the J call TRBJ1-6; D gene unclear. The germline V gene encodes CDR1 SGHTA and CDR2 FQGNSA. Deletions cut 3 bases from V and 2 bases from J, with 20 bases between. The CDR3 loop spans 19 amino acids. The CDR3 nucleotides are TGTGCCAGCAGCTTTACGACCATCACGGGGTCTACCTATAATTCACCCCTCCACTTT. The encoded protein is CASSFTTITGSTYNSPLHF.

This chain joins TRBV4-1 and TRBJ2-3, with 8 bases lining up with TRBD2. The length of the CDR3 is 16 residues. Per the germline V gene, CDR1 is MGHRA and CDR2 is YSYEKL. Trimming removed 1 base from V and 6 bases from J; junction bases left unmatched: 9. The CDR3 region has the DNA TGCGCCAGCAGCCAAGTGGGCGGGGGGAGCTCCGATACGCAGTATTTT. Translated, it gives CASSQVGGGSSDTQYF.

The chain uses TRBV2 and TRBJ2-1; possibly TRBD1 for D (6 bases). V was shortened by 5 bases and J by 4 bases, with 9 bases between the two germline ends. In germline, CDR1 is SNHLY, CDR2 FYNNEI. The CDR3 runs to 13 residues. The CDR3 loop reads CASSLDSYNEQFF. The CDR3 coding sequence is TGTGCCAGCAGTTTGGACAGTTACAATGAGCAGTTCTTC.

This clone turned up a few times. The chain couples TRBV7-2 to TRBJ2-2, with TRBD2 matching over 10 bases. The CDR3 is made up of 15 amino acids. Germline lookup yields CDR1 SGHTA and CDR2 FQGNSA. The V and J ends lost 1 base and 6 bases, in that order; junction bases with no gene match: 2. CDR3 protein: CASSLVAGGSGELFF. CDR3 in DNA: TGTGCCAGCAGCTTAGTAGCGGGGGGCTCCGGGGAGCTGTTTTTT.

For the CDR3, the DNA is TGTGCCAGCTCACATGGTACAGGGGCGGGCACTGAAGCTTTCTTT. Amino acids: CASSHGTGAGTEAFF. The chain joins TRBV18 to TRBJ1-1, with TRBD1 matching 7 bases. The CDR3 runs 15 residues. V lost 4 bases and J lost 4; bases outside the gene matches: 9. CDR1 KGHSH and CDR2 LQKENI come from the germline V gene.

This clone was detected once. The chain has TRBV11-2 and TRBJ2-7; unclear D gene. The CDR3 is made up of 12 amino acids. V lost 0 bases and J 4 bases, leaving 4 bases between the germline ends. Per the germline V gene, CDR1 is SGHAT and CDR2 is FQNNGV. DNA for the CDR3: TGTGCCAGCAGCTTAGAACATTACGAGCAGTACTTC. Its protein is CASSLEHYEQYF.

The rearrangement uses TRBV7-9 and TRBJ1-6; possibly TRBD1 for D (5 bases). V lost 0 bases and J lost 6, with 9 bases in between. The CDR3 has 15 amino acids. Germline V gene data show CDR1 as SEHNR and CDR2 as FQNEAQ (reference sequence). This CDR3 is CASSLASRVNSPLHF. The CDR3 DNA sequence: TGTGCCAGCAGCTTAGCTTCCAGGGTTAATTCACCCCTCCACTTT.

The CDR3 DNA follows: TGTGCCAGCAGCTATAGCGGGGGTCCTGGAAACACCATATATTTT. This translates into CASSYSGGPGNTIYF. The rearrangement uses TRBV7-2 and TRBJ1-3; the D gene is possibly TRBD1 (5 bases). Trimming pared 4 bases from V and 2 bases from J, leaving 12 bases between. The CDR3 totals 15 residues. Germline V gives CDR1 SGHTA, CDR2 FQGNSA.

The V call is TRBV7-9, the J call TRBJ2-1; perhaps TRBD2 as D (6 bases). This CDR3 is 13 amino acids long. V was trimmed by 2 bases and J by 11 bases, leaving 13 bases between them. Germline V lookup: CDR1 SEHNR, CDR2 FQNEAQ (reference sequence). CDR3 sequence reads: CASSLRGTSQQFF. CDR3 sequence (DNA): TGTGCCAGCAGCTTACGCGGGACCAGCCAGCAGTTCTTC.

V and J are TRBV25-1 and TRBJ2-1; the match to TRBD1 covers 9 bases. CDR1 and CDR2 (germline): MGHDK, SYGVNS. The V and J ends lost 2 bases and 8 bases, in that order; junction bases with no gene match: 10. The CDR3 is 16 amino acids. The CDR3 nucleotides are TGTGCCAGCAGTGAACTCGGTACCTGGGACAGGGATGAGCAGTTCTTC. This encodes CASSELGTWDRDEQFF.

This chain connects TRBV6-5 to TRBJ1-1; tentatively, D is TRBD1 (5 bases). The CDR3 length is 14 residues. The V end was cut by 1 base, the J end by 5 bases, with 11 bases between. The germline V gene encodes CDR1 MNHEY and CDR2 SVGAGI. This CDR3 reads CASSYYAGLTEAFF. For the CDR3, the DNA is TGTGCCAGCAGTTACTATGCAGGGTTGACTGAAGCTTTCTTT.

This rearrangement joins TRBV28 to TRBJ1-5; maybe TRBD1 (6 bases). Per germline, CDR1 MDHEN and CDR2 SYDVKM. Trimming shortened V by 5 bases and J by 7 bases, and 15 bases separated the two germline ends. This CDR3 comprises 14 residues. CDR3 sequence (DNA): TGTGCCAGCAGTCTAGGACAGATGGAACAGCCCCAGCATTTT. Its protein is CASSLGQMEQPQHF.

The genes are TRBV24-1 and TRBJ1-4, with D maybe TRBD1 (5 bases). CDR1 is KGHDR and CDR2 is SFDVKD in the germline V gene. Trimming stripped 4 bases from V and 7 bases from J, with 18 bases between. The CDR3 length is 16 residues. The CDR3 DNA sequence: TGTGCCACCAGTGACCCCGGCGGGGCTTCAGTTGAAAAACTGTTTTTT. Protein: CATSDPGGASVEKLFF.

This chain joins TRBV18 and TRBJ1-1, with no clear D. The CDR3 extends over 13 amino acids. Germline CDR1 and CDR2: KGHSH and LQKENI. V lost 2 bases and J 6 bases, leaving 10 bases between the germline ends. DNA of the CDR3: TGTGCCAGCTCACCATTGGAACGGGCTGAAGCTTTCTTT. Translated, it gives CASSPLERAEAFF.

The rearrangement uses TRBV10-3 and TRBJ1-1; possibly TRBD1 for D (5 bases). V was cut by 2 bases and J by 3 bases, with 10 bases left in between. The CDR3 extends over 14 amino acids. Germline loops: CDR1 ENHRY, CDR2 SYGVKD. CDR3 DNA sequence: TGTGCCATCAGTGAGGTCCAGGGCGACACTGAAGCTTTCTTT. It translates to CAISEVQGDTEAFF.

The chain joins TRBV29-1 to TRBJ2-6; the D gene is possibly TRBD2 (5 bases). Germline CDR1 is SQVTM and CDR2 is ANQGSEA. With 0 bases removed from V and 2 bases from J, the gap between germline ends came to 8 bases. This CDR3 is 15 amino acids long. CDR3 sequence reads: CSVEEPGTGANVLTF. The CDR3 DNA reads as TGCAGCGTTGAAGAACCCGGGACTGGGGCCAACGTCCTGACTTTC.

This clone appeared a few times. The rearrangement uses TRBV2 and TRBJ1-2; D unresolved. Looked up from germline, CDR1 is SNHLY and CDR2 is FYNNEI. The CDR3 sequence is 14 residues long. V shed 6 bases and J shed 4 bases, with 15 bases lying between them. CDR3 in DNA: TGTGCCAGCAGGCCACCCGACGGGAGCTATGGCTACACCTTC. Its protein is CASRPPDGSYGYTF.